This TCR beta chain was captured by sequencing in a study of early T cells in non-severe SARS-CoV-2 infection. For the study at large: The chains were unpaired, and the sequenced material was bulk RNA from unsorted whole blood. Study results and caveats: The study's VDJdb matching favored anti-spike CD8 responses and missed private and CD4 specificities.

Worth noting for this clonotype: What it binds is not known.

Researchers attached unique molecular identifiers to individual cDNA molecules. TCRdb reprocessed the 5' RACE reads via MiXCR and lists one record per CDR3 protein. The sample yields tens of thousands of distinct CDR3 sequences, more than 5% seen once. The V end lost 3 bases, the J end lost 8 bases, and 13 bases lay between the germline ends. The CDR3 sequence is 13 residues long. This sequence joins TRBV12-3 or TRBV12-4 and TRBJ1-2; D not resolved. Source material: whole blood. The sequence came from an adult who was a healthcare worker with PCR-confirmed SARS-CoV-2 infection or an uninfected control (not recorded which). CDR3 sequence (DNA): TGTGCCAGCAGTTTGGCCGGGTCTGGGGGCTACACCTTC. Its translation is CASSLAGSGGYTF.